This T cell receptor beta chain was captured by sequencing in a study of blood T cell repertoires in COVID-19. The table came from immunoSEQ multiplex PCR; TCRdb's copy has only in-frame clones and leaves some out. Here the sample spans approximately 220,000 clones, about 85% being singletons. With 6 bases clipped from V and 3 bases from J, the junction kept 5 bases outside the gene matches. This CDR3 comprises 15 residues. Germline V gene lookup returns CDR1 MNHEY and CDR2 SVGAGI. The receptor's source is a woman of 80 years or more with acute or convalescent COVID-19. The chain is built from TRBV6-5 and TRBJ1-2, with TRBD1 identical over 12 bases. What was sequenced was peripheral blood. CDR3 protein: CASRLGTGGHYGYTF. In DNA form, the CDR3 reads TGTGCCAGCAGGTTAGGGACAGGGGGCCACTATGGCTACACCTTC.